What follows are 26 T cell receptor beta chains derived from one specimen sequenced in a study of shared clonotypes between healthy human individuals. Clones were sequenced by immunoSEQ multiplex PCR, and TCRdb holds only the in-frame ones, with some missing. The data contain millions of clones, 85% to 95% of them singletons. The specimen was naive CD4+ T cells sorted from blood. The sample's subset: CD45RA+ positively selected. The receptors here all came from a young man in good health.

V usage is TRBV28 and J usage is TRBJ2-3, with 7 bases aligning to TRBD2. This CDR3 is 15 amino acids long. Germline loops: CDR1 MDHEN, CDR2 SYDVKM. V lost 2 bases, J lost 8 bases, and 10 bases stayed unmatched. CDR3 loop: CASSLRRGTYFTQYF. The CDR3 DNA is TGTGCCAGCAGTTTAAGGCGGGGGACGTATTTTACGCAGTATTTT.

This chain connects TRBV5-6 to TRBJ2-5, with D perhaps TRBD2 (5 bases). Trimming left V 3 bases short and J 5 bases short, with 5 bases between. This CDR3 is 11 amino acids long. The germline gives CDR1 SGHDT, CDR2 YYEEEE. The CDR3 region has the DNA TGTGCCAGCAGCTCGGGGGAGACCCAGTACTTC. Its translation is CASSSGETQYF.

This rearrangement joins TRBV7-9 to TRBJ1-1, with D unclear. V was shortened by 5 bases and J by 2 bases, with 12 bases between the two germline ends. CDR3 size: 14 residues. The germline CDR1 and CDR2 sequences are SEHNR and FQNEAQ (reference sequence). DNA of the CDR3: TGTGCCAGCAGCCAACGACGGGGTAACACTGAAGCTTTCTTT. This encodes CASSQRRGNTEAFF. The full variable domain, in which reference TRBV7-9 and TRBJ1-1 provide the parts outside the CDR3, is DTGVSQNPRHKITKRGQNVTFRCDPISEHNRLYWYRQTLGQGPEFLTYFQNEAQLEKSRLLSDRFSAERPKGSFSTLEIQRTEQGDSAMYLCASSQRRGNTEAFFGQGTRLTVV.

The rearrangement links TRBV11-2 to TRBJ2-3; D could derive from TRBD1 or TRBD2 (5 bases each). CDR1 and CDR2 (germline): SGHAT, FQNNGV. V was cut by 7 bases and J by 0 bases, with 17 bases left in between. The CDR3 length is 16 residues. DNA for the CDR3: TGTGCCAGCACCCGGCGGGCGACAGCTAGCACAGATACGCAGTATTTT. Translating it yields CASTRRATASTDTQYF.

The V call is TRBV5-1, the J call TRBJ2-6; D may be TRBD2 (6 bases). Trimming cost V 3 bases and J 0 bases, with 22 bases left between them. Per the germline V gene, CDR1 is SGHRS and CDR2 is YFSETQ. The CDR3 consists of 20 residues. CDR3 region: CASSSLGGELWDSGANVLTF. The DNA of the CDR3 is TGCGCCAGCAGCTCCCTTGGCGGGGAGCTGTGGGACTCTGGGGCCAACGTCCTGACTTTC.

The chain uses TRBV4-1 and TRBJ2-7; 7 bases match TRBD2. The V gene's germline CDR1 is MGHRA and CDR2 YSYEKL. The V and J ends lost 1 base and 0 bases, in that order; junction bases with no gene match: 12. This CDR3 is built from 18 residues. The CDR3 loop is CASSQVVPSGVSSYEQYF. Written as DNA, the CDR3 is TGCGCCAGCAGCCAAGTGGTCCCTAGCGGAGTGAGCTCCTACGAGCAGTACTTC.

V is TRBV7-2 and J is TRBJ2-1; 10 bases map to TRBD2. CDR1 is SGHTA and CDR2 is FQGNSA in the germline V gene. With 2 bases clipped from V and 4 bases from J, the junction kept 5 bases outside the gene matches. This CDR3 has 16 residues. The CDR3 DNA is TGTGCCAGCAGCTTATCAGGTAGCGGGAGGTACAATGAGCAGTTCTTC. Amino acids: CASSLSGSGRYNEQFF.

The rearrangement links TRBV11-2 to TRBJ2-1; no clear D. The CDR3 runs 15 residues. The V gene's germline CDR1 is SGHAT and CDR2 FQNNGV. Trimming pared 2 bases from V and 6 bases from J, leaving 14 bases between. This CDR3 is CASSLKATTLNEQFF. CDR3 in DNA: TGTGCCAGCAGCTTAAAAGCAACGACCCTCAATGAGCAGTTCTTC.

The CDR3 DNA sequence: TGTGCCAGCAGTAAACAGGTTCCCAACACTGAAGCTTTCTTT. The encoded protein is CASSKQVPNTEAFF. The V call is TRBV2, the J call TRBJ1-1; D might be TRBD1 (5 bases). CDR3 length: 14 amino acids. Germline CDR1 SNHLY, CDR2 FYNNEI. The V gene lost 5 bases and the J gene lost 2 bases, with 12 bases spanning the gap.

This sequence joins TRBV6-5 and TRBJ2-3, with a possible D match to TRBD2 (5 bases). V gave up 2 bases and J gave up 4 bases, with 7 bases separating them. The germline CDR1 and CDR2 sequences are MNHEY and SVGAGI. This CDR3 is 13 amino acids long. For the CDR3, the DNA is TGTGCCAGCAGTTACGACTACTCAGATACGCAGTATTTT. This sequence encodes CASSYDYSDTQYF.

The V gene is TRBV6-5, the J gene TRBJ2-7, with 9 bases identical to TRBD1. Trimming at V came to 0 bases and at J to 3 bases, leaving 6 bases not matched to a gene. This CDR3 is 16 amino acids long. CDR1 is MNHEY, CDR2 SVGAGI, per germline. CDR3 in amino acids: CASSYSRTGEIYEQYF. The CDR3 nucleotides are TGTGCCAGCAGTTACTCGCGGACAGGGGAGATCTACGAGCAGTACTTC.

The CDR3 sequence is CASSFGLAGVEQFF. Here the CDR3 DNA reads TGTGCCAGCAGCTTCGGACTAGCGGGGGTAGAGCAGTTCTTC. This chain links TRBV5-4 with TRBJ2-1; TRBD2 agrees at 13 bases. After removal of 2 bases from V and 10 bases from J, the junction contained 3 bases not matched to a gene. The CDR3 sequence is 14 residues long. In germline, CDR1 is SGHNT, CDR2 YYREEE (reference sequence).

The J gene is TRBJ2-7, the V gene TRBV21-1; no DNA check was done on the table's D call, TRBD2. TRBV21-1 is a known pseudogene. The CDR3 totals 15 residues. CDR3 sequence (DNA): TGTGCCAGCAGCAAAGGCCCGGGAGCACCTTACGAGCAGTACTTC. Encoded protein: CASSKGPGAPYEQYF.

As DNA, the CDR3 is TGTGCCAGCAGTCCAACAGGGGGCAACTATGGCTACACCTTC. Translation: CASSPTGGNYGYTF. The V call is TRBV27, the J call TRBJ1-2; 9 bases match TRBD1. This CDR3 region has 14 residues. In germline, CDR1 is MNHEY, CDR2 SMNVEV (reference sequence). With 5 bases clipped from V and 2 bases from J, the junction kept 3 bases outside the gene matches.

The chain links TRBV6-6 to TRBJ2-2; 9 bases match TRBD1. The V gene's germline CDR1 is MNHNY and CDR2 SVGAGI (reference sequence). Trimming cost V 7 bases and J 1 base; bases outside gene matches: 1. The CDR3 loop spans 14 amino acids. The CDR3 nucleotides are TGTGCCAGCAAGGGACAGGGGAACACCGGGGAGCTGTTTTTT. Residues: CASKGQGNTGELFF.

The V and J genes are TRBV30 and TRBJ1-2; 9 positions agree with TRBD1. With V trimmed by 4 bases and J by 4 bases, 4 bases remained unmatched. Germline values: CDR1 GTSNPN, CDR2 SVGIG (reference sequence). The CDR3 sequence is 13 residues long. The CDR3 DNA follows: TGTGCCTGGATTAACAGGGGGCCCTATGGCTACACCTTC. It translates to CAWINRGPYGYTF.

The chain recombines TRBV6-6 with TRBJ1-6, with D perhaps TRBD1 (6 bases). Trimming pared 2 bases from V and 2 bases from J, leaving 7 bases between. CDR3 size: 15 residues. The germline V gene has CDR1 MNHNY and CDR2 SVGAGI (reference sequence). The CDR3 spells CASSYGGPYNSPLHF. Written as DNA, the CDR3 is TGTGCCAGCAGTTACGGGGGCCCCTATAATTCACCCCTCCACTTT.

The rearrangement joins TRBV4-1 to TRBJ1-1; possibly TRBD1 for D (5 bases). V was pared by 0 bases and J by 1 base, with 9 bases between. The CDR3 is made up of 15 amino acids. In germline, CDR1 is MGHRA, CDR2 YSYEKL. This CDR3 reads CASSQDTGGNTEAFF. In DNA form, the CDR3 reads TGCGCCAGCAGCCAAGACACAGGCGGGAACACTGAAGCTTTCTTT.

The chain carries TRBV28 and TRBJ1-1; D possibly corresponds to TRBD1 (5 bases). Trimming shortened V by 7 bases and J by 1 base, and 16 bases separated the two germline ends. Per germline, CDR1 MDHEN and CDR2 SYDVKM. CDR3 length equals 15 residues. The CDR3 protein is CASTGEGRGNTEAFF. The CDR3 bases are TGTGCCAGCACCGGAGAGGGGCGGGGGAACACTGAAGCTTTCTTT.

To note about this clone: Distinct nucleotide sequences in the sample also encode this CDR3. The CDR3 protein is CASSLDRAGYTF. The CDR3, as DNA: TGCGCCAGCAGCTTAGACAGGGCTGGCTACACCTTC. The rearrangement links TRBV5-1 to TRBJ1-2; 7 bases are a match to TRBD1. This CDR3 has 12 amino acids. The ends lost 2 bases at V and 7 bases at J; junction bases unmatched: 2. The germline gives CDR1 SGHRS, CDR2 YFSETQ.

J is TRBJ2-1 and V is TRBV7-6, with TRBD1 matching over 7 bases. Trimming removed 8 bases from V and 2 bases from J; junction bases left unmatched: 9. Germline lookup yields CDR1 SGHVS and CDR2 FNYEAQ. CDR3 length: 15 residues. The CDR3 spells CASSYRDRAYNEQFF. The DNA of the CDR3 is TGTGCCAGCTCATACCGGGACAGAGCCTACAATGAGCAGTTCTTC.

This clone showed up just once. The chain carries TRBV29-1 and TRBJ2-2; 8 bases agree with TRBD2. CDR1 is SQVTM and CDR2 is ANQGSEA in the germline V gene. V lost 8 bases to trimming and J lost 1 base; unmatched junction nucleotides: 9. The CDR3 length is 15 residues. CDR3 coding DNA: TGCAGCACCGACGGGGGGGCGATGAACACCGGGGAGCTGTTTTTT. It encodes CSTDGGAMNTGELFF.

This rearrangement joins TRBV19 to TRBJ1-1; D call uncertain. CDR1 is LNHDA and CDR2 is SQIVND in the germline V gene (reference sequence). The CDR3 spans 16 residues. V lost 2 bases, J lost 0 bases, and 13 bases lay in between. The CDR3 protein is CASSITTRTVNTEAFF. CDR3 in DNA: TGTGCCAGTAGTATAACTACTAGGACGGTGAACACTGAAGCTTTCTTT.

The chain carries TRBV6-1 and TRBJ2-7; 13 nucleotides match TRBD2. This CDR3 is 16 amino acids long. J was trimmed by 1 base and V by 4 bases; bases with no gene match: 4. Looked up from germline, CDR1 is MNHNS and CDR2 is SASEGT. CDR3 protein: CASSGTSGSVSYEQYF. CDR3 sequence (DNA): TGTGCCAGCAGTGGGACTAGCGGGAGTGTGTCCTACGAGCAGTACTTC.

The chain employs TRBV7-9 and TRBJ2-7, with D perhaps TRBD1 or TRBD2 (5 bases each). The V and J ends lost 5 bases and 2 bases respectively, with 13 bases between them. Per germline, CDR1 SEHNR and CDR2 FQNEAQ (reference sequence). CDR3 length: 14 amino acids. The CDR3, as DNA: TGTGCCAGCAGCCTCGGAGCGGACACCTACGAGCAGTACTTC. It specifies CASSLGADTYEQYF.

The chain is built from TRBV2 and TRBJ1-6; D is possibly TRBD1 (5 bases). This CDR3 region has 14 residues. From germline, CDR1 is SNHLY and CDR2 FYNNEI. V shed 4 bases and J shed 11 bases, with 15 bases lying between them. The CDR3 spells CASSVDQAGTPLHF. The CDR3 bases are TGTGCCAGCAGTGTAGATCAAGCAGGGACACCCCTCCACTTT.